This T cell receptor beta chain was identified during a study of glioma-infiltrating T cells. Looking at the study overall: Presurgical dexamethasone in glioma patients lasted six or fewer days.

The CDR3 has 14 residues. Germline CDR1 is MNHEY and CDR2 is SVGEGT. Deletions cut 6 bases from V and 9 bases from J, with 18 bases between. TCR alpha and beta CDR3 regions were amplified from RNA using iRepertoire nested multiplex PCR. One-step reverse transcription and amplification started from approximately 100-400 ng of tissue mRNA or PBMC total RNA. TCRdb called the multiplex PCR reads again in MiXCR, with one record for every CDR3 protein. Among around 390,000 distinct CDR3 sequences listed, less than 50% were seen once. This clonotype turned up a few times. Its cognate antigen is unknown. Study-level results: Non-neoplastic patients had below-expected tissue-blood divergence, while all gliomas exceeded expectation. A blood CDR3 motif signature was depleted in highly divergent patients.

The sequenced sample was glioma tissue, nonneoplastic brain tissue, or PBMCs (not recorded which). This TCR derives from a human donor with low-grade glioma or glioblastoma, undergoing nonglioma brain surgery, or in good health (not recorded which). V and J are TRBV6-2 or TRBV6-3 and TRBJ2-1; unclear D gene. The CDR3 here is CASRLHEQILEQFF. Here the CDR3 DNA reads TGTGCCAGCAGACTACACGAACAGATCCTTGAGCAGTTCTTC.